This is a list of T cell receptor beta chains from one sample in a study of cytomegalovirus exposure and HLA in healthy donors. The data were produced by immunoSEQ multiplex PCR, yet TCRdb's version contains in-frame clones alone and is incomplete. The sample includes 150,000 or so clones, around 72% of them seen just once. The material sequenced was PBMCs. The receptors come from a young man in good health and CMV-seropositive. Each CDR3 is given with its conserved first and last residue. The D gene is left open where the match is weak. Expanded clones get a size class; other rows say once, few or many, or leave the size out.

.	TRBV7-2	TRBJ2-1	.	CASSPGPGEINEQFF	TGTGCCAGCAGCCCAGGGCCAGGGGAAATCAATGAGCAGTTCTTC
.	TRBV29-1	TRBJ2-3	TRBD1	CSAPQGADTQYF	TGCAGCGCCCCCCAGGGGGCAGATACGCAGTATTTT
.	TRBV5-4	TRBJ2-3	TRBD2	CASSLGLAGSTDTQYF	TGTGCCAGCAGCTTAGGACTAGCGGGGAGCACAGATACGCAGTATTTT
.	TRBV4-1	TRBJ2-5	.	CASSQRSGIQETQYF	TGCGCCAGCAGCCAGAGAAGCGGAATACAAGAGACCCAGTACTTC
.	TRBV2	TRBJ2-7	.	CASSGVGSEYGTYEQYF	TGTGCCAGCAGTGGTGTCGGGAGCGAATACGGCACCTACGAGCAGTACTTC
.	TRBV4-3	TRBJ2-5	.	CASSPQGGQETQYF	TGCGCCAGCAGCCCGCAGGGTGGACAAGAGACCCAGTACTTC
few	TRBV6-4	TRBJ2-1	TRBD2	CASSDSLAGYNEQFF	TGTGCCAGCAGTGACTCACTAGCGGGTTACAATGAGCAGTTCTTC
.	TRBV4-2	TRBJ2-7	TRBD2	CASSQSWQAGGSSYEQYF	TGTGCCAGCAGCCAATCGTGGCAAGCGGGGGGTAGCTCCTACGAGCAGTACTTC
.	TRBV4-1	TRBJ1-2	.	CTSSQVGQRHGYTF	TGCACCAGCAGCCAAGTGGGGCAGCGCCATGGCTACACCTTC
few	TRBV18	TRBJ2-7	TRBD1	CASSPTPGQSSYEQYF	TGTGCCAGCTCACCAACACCGGGACAGAGCTCCTACGAGCAGTACTTC
.	TRBV9	TRBJ2-5	.	CASSRSSETQYF	TGTGCCAGCTCTCGTAGCTCCGAGACCCAGTACTTC
.	TRBV28	TRBJ1-2	TRBD1	CASRRGPGGYYGYTF	TGTGCCAGCCGAAGGGGGCCAGGGGGCTACTATGGCTACACCTTC
once	TRBV15	TRBJ2-7	TRBD1	CATSRDETGPYEQYF	TGTGCCACCAGCAGAGATGAGACAGGGCCCTACGAGCAGTACTTC
.	TRBV5-1	TRBJ1-1	.	CASSLAGSMNTEAFF	TGCGCCAGCAGCTTGGCTGGGAGCATGAACACTGAAGCTTTCTTT
once	TRBV6-1	TRBJ2-7	TRBD1	CASTETGGTYEQYF	TGTGCCAGCACAGAGACAGGGGGCACCTACGAGCAGTACTTC
few	TRBV2	TRBJ1-6	.	CASSEAPLTGSPLHF	TGTGCCAGCAGTGAAGCGCCGTTGACAGGATCACCCCTCCACTTT
.	TRBV6-5	TRBJ2-7	TRBD1	CASTLGTGLAEQYF	TGTGCCAGCACTCTCGGGACAGGGCTCGCCGAGCAGTACTTC
.	TRBV2	TRBJ1-1	.	CASSEWGGTTEAFF	TGTGCCAGCAGTGAGTGGGGAGGGACCACTGAAGCTTTCTTT
.	TRBV9	TRBJ1-6	.	CASSRGPRPTGTLEGDNSPLHF	TGTGCCAGCAGCCGCGGCCCCCGGCCCACCGGGACTTTAGAGGGTGATAATTCACCCCTCCACTTT
.	TRBV28	TRBJ1-4	.	CASSSWGATNEKLFF	TGTGCCAGCAGTTCATGGGGGGCCACTAATGAAAAACTGTTTTTT
.	TRBV2	TRBJ1-1	.	CANRENTEAFF	TGTGCCAATAGAGAGAACACTGAAGCTTTCTTT
.	TRBV20-1	TRBJ2-3	.	CSAKLYTQYF	TGCAGTGCCAAACTTTATACGCAGTATTTT
.	TRBV28	TRBJ2-7	TRBD1	CASSNDRGLSYEQYF	TGTGCCAGCAGCAACGACAGGGGGCTCTCCTACGAGCAGTACTTC
.	TRBV7-2	TRBJ1-1	.	CASSLGLIAAFF	TGTGCCAGCAGCTTAGGTCTTATAGCAGCTTTCTTT
.	TRBV7-8	TRBJ1-5	.	CASSLYPGHSNQPQHF	TGTGCCAGCAGCTTATACCCAGGGCATAGCAATCAGCCCCAGCATTTT
.	TRBV5-1	TRBJ2-7	.	CASSLAPGTKGYEQYF	TGCGCCAGCAGCTTGGCCCCGGGGACAAAAGGCTACGAGCAGTACTTC
.	TRBV9	TRBJ2-7	TRBD1	CASSVEGTAIYEQYF	TGTGCCAGCAGCGTAGAAGGGACAGCTATATACGAGCAGTACTTC
.	TRBV7-2	TRBJ1-2	TRBD1	CASSSGAGGLSWGYGYTF	TGTGCCAGCAGCTCTGGAGCAGGGGGCCTCTCCTGGGGCTATGGCTACACCTTC
.	TRBV6-4	TRBJ1-5	.	CASSDGPYQPQHF	TGTGCCAGCAGTGATGGCCCGTATCAGCCCCAGCATTTT
few	TRBV5-8	TRBJ1-1	.	CASSDRLRVNTEAFF	TGTGCCAGCAGCGACCGGTTACGGGTAAACACTGAAGCTTTCTTT
.	TRBV5-1	TRBJ2-1	TRBD2	CASSFPGTSVEQFF	TGCGCCAGCAGCTTTCCCGGGACTAGCGTTGAGCAGTTCTTC
.	TRBV6-6	TRBJ1-1	.	CASSKSRGNTEAFF	TGTGCCAGCAGCAAGAGCAGGGGGAACACTGAAGCTTTCTTT
.	TRBV7-8	TRBJ1-5	.	CASSTTENSNQPQHF	TGTGCCAGCAGCACGACAGAAAATAGCAATCAGCCCCAGCATTTT
.	TRBV4-1	TRBJ2-3	.	CASSQGDAGPGSDTQYF	TGCGCCAGCAGCCAAGGCGACGCGGGGCCAGGGTCAGATACGCAGTATTTT
once	TRBV7-2	TRBJ1-6	.	CASSSIGQGSLPLHF	TGTGCCAGCAGCTCTATTGGTCAGGGGTCTCTTCCCCTCCACTTT
.	TRBV25-1	TRBJ1-4	.	CASHRGVNEKLFF	TGTGCCAGCCATCGGGGGGTCAATGAAAAACTGTTTTTT
.	TRBV21-1	TRBJ1-5	.	CASQYQVLGNQPQHF	TGTGCCAGTCAATACCAGGTCCTCGGCAATCAGCCCCAGCATTTT
.	TRBV19	TRBJ1-2	.	CASSIQGGYGYTF	TGTGCCAGTAGTATCCAGGGTGGCTATGGCTACACCTTC
.	TRBV6-6	TRBJ1-5	.	CASSYGRGKDQPQHF	TGTGCCAGCAGTTACGGCAGGGGAAAGGATCAGCCCCAGCATTTT
few	TRBV5-1	TRBJ2-1	TRBD2	CASRLSAGVGEQFF	TGCGCCAGCAGGCTCTCGGCGGGAGTAGGTGAGCAGTTCTTC
.	TRBV5-1	TRBJ1-6	TRBD1	CASRPRDRGNSPLHF	TGCGCCAGCAGACCGAGGGACAGGGGAAATTCACCCCTCCACTTT
once	TRBV13	TRBJ1-1	TRBD1	CASTREGAGYTEAFF	TGTGCCAGCACCCGGGAGGGGGCAGGGTACACTGAAGCTTTCTTT